This entry lists 4 T cell receptor beta chains sequenced from one sample in a study of shared clonotypes between healthy human individuals. TCRdb's table, derived via immunoSEQ multiplex PCR, lists solely in-frame clones and lacks some. Of about 2,100,000 clones listed, about 93% were seen once; the top ten hold under 2%. Cells designated naive CD8 were CD45RO-negative and were positively selected for CCR7, with terminally differentiated effector memory CD45RA+ cells excluded. Source material: naive CD8+ T cells from PBMCs. The receptors originated from a man between 18 and 29 years old in good health. Some clones in this sample may be carry-over from other donors' samples.

V and J are TRBV5-1 and TRBJ2-7; 10 bases are shared with TRBD2. V shed 0 bases, J shed 2 bases, and the junction held 5 bases outside the gene matches. From germline, CDR1 is SGHRS and CDR2 YFSETQ. The CDR3 spans 16 residues. CDR3 loop: CASSLALAGVAYEQYF. In DNA, the CDR3 is TGCGCCAGCAGCTTGGCCCTAGCGGGAGTCGCCTACGAGCAGTACTTC.

The chain uses TRBV25-1 and TRBJ2-1, with TRBD2 identical over 7 bases. With V trimmed by 4 bases and J by 0 bases, 3 bases remained unmatched. Germline values: CDR1 MGHDK, CDR2 SYGVNS. The CDR3 has 15 residues. In DNA, the CDR3 is TGTGCCAGCAGTGGAGCGGGGAGCTCCTACAATGAGCAGTTCTTC. It encodes CASSGAGSSYNEQFF.

The chain is built from TRBV25-1 and TRBJ2-7, with 10 nucleotides matching TRBD2. Losses at the gene ends were 3 bases for V and 3 bases for J; bases not matched to a gene: 8. Germline assignment: CDR1 MGHDK and CDR2 SYGVNS. This CDR3 spans 16 amino acids. The DNA of the CDR3 is TGTGCCAGCAGTGAGTACCAGCGGGAGGGCCTCTACGAGCAGTACTTC. Its protein product is CASSEYQREGLYEQYF.

This sequence joins TRBV27 and TRBJ2-7, with 8 bases fitting TRBD1. The V and J ends lost 5 bases and 2 bases, in that order; junction bases with no gene match: 11. Germline values: CDR1 MNHEY, CDR2 SMNVEV (reference sequence). The CDR3 contains 16 residues. The CDR3 spells CASSSSPGQVPYEQYF. Written as DNA, the CDR3 is TGTGCCAGCAGTAGCTCACCGGGACAGGTTCCCTACGAGCAGTACTTC.